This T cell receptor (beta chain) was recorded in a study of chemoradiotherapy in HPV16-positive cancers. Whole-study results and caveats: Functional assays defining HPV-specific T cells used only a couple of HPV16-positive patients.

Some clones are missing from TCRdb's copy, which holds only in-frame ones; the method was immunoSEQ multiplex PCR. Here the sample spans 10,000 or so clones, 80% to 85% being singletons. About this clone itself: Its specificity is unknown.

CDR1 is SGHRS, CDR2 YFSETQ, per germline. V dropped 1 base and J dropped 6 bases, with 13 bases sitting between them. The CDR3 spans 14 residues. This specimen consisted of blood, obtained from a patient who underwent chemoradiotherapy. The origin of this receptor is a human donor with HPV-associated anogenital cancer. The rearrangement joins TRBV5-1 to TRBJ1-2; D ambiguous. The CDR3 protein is CASSLSAGDNGYTF. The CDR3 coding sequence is TGCGCCAGCAGCTTGTCCGCAGGAGATAATGGCTACACCTTC.